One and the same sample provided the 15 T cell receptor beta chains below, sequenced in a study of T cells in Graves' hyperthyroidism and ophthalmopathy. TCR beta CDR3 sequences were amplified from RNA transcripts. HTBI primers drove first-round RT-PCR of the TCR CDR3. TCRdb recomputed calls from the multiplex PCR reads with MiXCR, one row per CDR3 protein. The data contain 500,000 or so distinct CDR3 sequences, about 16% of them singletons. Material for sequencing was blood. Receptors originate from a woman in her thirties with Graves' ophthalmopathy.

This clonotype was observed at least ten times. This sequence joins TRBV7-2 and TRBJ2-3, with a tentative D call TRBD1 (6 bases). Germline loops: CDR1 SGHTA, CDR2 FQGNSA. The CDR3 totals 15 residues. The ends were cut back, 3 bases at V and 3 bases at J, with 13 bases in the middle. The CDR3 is CASSFMGQATDTQYF. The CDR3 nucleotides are TGTGCCAGCAGCTTCATGGGACAAGCTACAGATACGCAGTATTTT.

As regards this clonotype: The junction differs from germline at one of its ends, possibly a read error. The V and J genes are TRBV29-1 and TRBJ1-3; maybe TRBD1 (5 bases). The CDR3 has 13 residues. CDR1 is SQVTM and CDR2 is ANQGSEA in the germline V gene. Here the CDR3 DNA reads TGCAGCGTTGAAGATCAGGGTTCCAACACCACATATTTT. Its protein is CSVEDQGSNTTYF.

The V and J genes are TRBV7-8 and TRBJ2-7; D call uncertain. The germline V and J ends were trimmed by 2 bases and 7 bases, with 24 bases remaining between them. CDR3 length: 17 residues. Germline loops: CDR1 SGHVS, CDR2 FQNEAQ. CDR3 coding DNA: TGTGCCAGCAGCTTAAGGCGCTTTTATAGGCCCCCGACTGAGCAGTACTTC. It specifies CASSLRRFYRPPTEQYF.

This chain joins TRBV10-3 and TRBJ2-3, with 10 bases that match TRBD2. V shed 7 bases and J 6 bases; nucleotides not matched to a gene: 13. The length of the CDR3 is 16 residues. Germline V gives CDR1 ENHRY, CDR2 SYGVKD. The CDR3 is CAINRRASGSGDTQYF. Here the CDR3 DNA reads TGTGCCATCAATCGTCGAGCTAGCGGGAGTGGGGATACGCAGTATTTT.

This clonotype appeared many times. This chain's CDR3 is CASSRDHGPTDTQYF. CDR3 nucleotides: TGTGCCAGCAGCCGCGACCACGGACCCACAGATACGCAGTATTTT. J is TRBJ2-3 and V is TRBV3-1, with no clear D. The CDR3 contains 15 residues. Trimming took off 4 bases at V and 2 bases at J, with 13 bases between the two ends. CDR1 is LGHDT and CDR2 is YNNKEL in the germline V gene (reference sequence).

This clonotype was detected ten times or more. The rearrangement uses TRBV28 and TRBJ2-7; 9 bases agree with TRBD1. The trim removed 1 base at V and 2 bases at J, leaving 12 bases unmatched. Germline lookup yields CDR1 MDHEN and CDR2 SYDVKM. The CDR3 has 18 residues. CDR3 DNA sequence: TGTGCCAGCAGTTTATACCTCGTTGTGGGACAGGGTGCCTACGAGCAGTACTTC. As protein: CASSLYLVVGQGAYEQYF.

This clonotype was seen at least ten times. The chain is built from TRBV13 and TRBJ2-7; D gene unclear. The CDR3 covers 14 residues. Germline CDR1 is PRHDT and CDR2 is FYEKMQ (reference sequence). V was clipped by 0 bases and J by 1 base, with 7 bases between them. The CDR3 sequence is CASSLGLASYEQYF. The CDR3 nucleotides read TGTGCCAGCAGCTTAGGTCTCGCTTCCTACGAGCAGTACTTC. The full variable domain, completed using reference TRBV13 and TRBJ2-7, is AAGVIQSPRHLIKEKRETATLKCYPIPRHDTVYWYQQGPGQDPQFLISFYEKMQSDKGSIPDRFSAQQFSDYHSELNMSSLELGDSALYFCASSLGLASYEQYFGPGTRLTVT.

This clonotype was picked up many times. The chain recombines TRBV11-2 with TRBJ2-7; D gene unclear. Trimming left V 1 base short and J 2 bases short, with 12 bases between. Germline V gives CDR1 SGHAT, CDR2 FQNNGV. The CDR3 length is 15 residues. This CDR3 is CASSLATVGTYEQYF. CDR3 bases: TGTGCCAGCAGCTTAGCAACAGTTGGAACCTACGAGCAGTACTTC.

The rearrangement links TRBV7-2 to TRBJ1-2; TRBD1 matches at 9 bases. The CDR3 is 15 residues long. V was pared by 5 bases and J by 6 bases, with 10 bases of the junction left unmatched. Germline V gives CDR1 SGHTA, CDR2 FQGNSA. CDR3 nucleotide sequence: TGTGCCAGCAGCACCGAACAGGGGGCTTTTAATGGCTACACCTTC. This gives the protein CASSTEQGAFNGYTF.

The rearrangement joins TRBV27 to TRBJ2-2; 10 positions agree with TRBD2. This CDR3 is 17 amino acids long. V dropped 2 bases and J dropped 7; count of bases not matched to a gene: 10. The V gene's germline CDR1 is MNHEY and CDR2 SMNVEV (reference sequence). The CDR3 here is CASSLIASGSFLGELFF. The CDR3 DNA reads TGTGCCAGCAGTTTAATTGCTAGCGGGAGTTTTCTCGGGGAGCTGTTTTTT.

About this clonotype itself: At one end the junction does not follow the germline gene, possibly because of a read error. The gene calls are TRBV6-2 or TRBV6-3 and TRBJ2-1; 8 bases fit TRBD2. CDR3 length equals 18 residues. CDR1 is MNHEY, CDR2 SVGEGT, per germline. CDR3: CASGYFRSGAGGANEQFF. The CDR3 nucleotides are TGTGCCAGCGGTTACTTTCGTAGTGGGGCGGGAGGTGCCAATGAGCAGTTCTTC.

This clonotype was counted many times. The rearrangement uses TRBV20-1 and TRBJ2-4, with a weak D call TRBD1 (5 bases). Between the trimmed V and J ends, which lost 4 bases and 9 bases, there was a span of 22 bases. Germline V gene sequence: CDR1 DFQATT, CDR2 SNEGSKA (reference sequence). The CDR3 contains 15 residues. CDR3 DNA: TGCAGTGCTATCTCCTTTGGGAAGGGGTCGGCCATTCAGTACTTC. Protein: CSAISFGKGSAIQYF.

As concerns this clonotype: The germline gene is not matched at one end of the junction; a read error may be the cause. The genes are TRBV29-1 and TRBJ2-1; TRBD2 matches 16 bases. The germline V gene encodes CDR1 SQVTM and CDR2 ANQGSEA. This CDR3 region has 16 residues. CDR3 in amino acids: CSVVGTSGRAYSEQFF. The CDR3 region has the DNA TGCAGCGTTGTAGGGACTAGCGGGAGGGCCTACAGTGAGCAGTTCTTC.

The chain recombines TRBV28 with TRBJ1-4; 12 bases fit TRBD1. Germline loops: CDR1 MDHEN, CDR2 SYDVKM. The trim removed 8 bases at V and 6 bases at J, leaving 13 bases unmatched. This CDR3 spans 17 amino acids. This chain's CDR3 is CASHRGTGGASDEKLFF. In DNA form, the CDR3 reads TGTGCCAGCCACCGAGGGACAGGGGGCGCTTCGGATGAAAAACTGTTTTTT.

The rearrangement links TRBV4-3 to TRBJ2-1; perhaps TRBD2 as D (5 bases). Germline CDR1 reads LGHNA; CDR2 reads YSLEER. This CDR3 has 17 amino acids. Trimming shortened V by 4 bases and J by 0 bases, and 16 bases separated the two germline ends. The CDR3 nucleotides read TGCGCCAGCAGCCGGATAGTTAGCGAAAGCTCCTACAATGAGCAGTTCTTC. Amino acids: CASSRIVSESSYNEQFF.